These 30 T cell receptor beta chains share one sample of origin, sequenced in a study of blood T cell repertoires in COVID-19. Libraries were prepared by immunoSEQ multiplex PCR; TCRdb keeps only in-frame clonotypes and omits some of them. The table has 150,000 to 250,000 clones, 80% to 90% seen once; the top ten hold 12%. Sequenced: PBMCs or T cells enriched from blood (not recorded which). The origin of the receptors is a man in his forties who had recovered from COVID-19.

This clone was recorded only once. The genes are TRBV9 and TRBJ2-6; the D gene is possibly TRBD2 (6 bases). The V and J ends lost 4 bases and 0 bases respectively, with 14 bases between them. The germline CDR1 and CDR2 sequences are SGDLS and YYNGEE. The CDR3 is 17 residues long. The CDR3 loop is CASSKIPGLSGANVLTF. The CDR3 bases are TGTGCCAGCAGCAAAATCCCGGGACTCTCTGGGGCCAACGTCCTGACTTTC.

The chain is built from TRBV5-1 and TRBJ2-1, with 8 positions matching TRBD2. Germline V gene lookup returns CDR1 SGHRS and CDR2 YFSETQ. This CDR3 spans 15 amino acids. The V segment lost 0 bases and the J segment 9 bases; nucleotides outside the gene matches: 8. The CDR3 sequence: CASSLAPAGVGEQFF. The DNA of the CDR3 is TGCGCCAGCAGCTTGGCCCCAGCGGGAGTTGGTGAGCAGTTCTTC.

The CDR3 region has the DNA TGTGCCAGCAGTGATGTAGGACTTCCCTCCAATGAGCAGTTCTTC. This sequence encodes CASSDVGLPSNEQFF. The V and J genes are TRBV2 and TRBJ2-1; TRBD2 might be the D (5 bases). From germline, CDR1 is SNHLY and CDR2 FYNNEI. The CDR3 is 15 amino acids. V was shortened by 3 bases and J by 6 bases, with 15 bases between the two germline ends. Complete variable domain (other parts from reference TRBV2 and TRBJ2-1): EPEVTQTPSHQVTQMGQEVILRCVPISNHLYFYWYRQILGQKVEFLVSFYNNEISEKSEIFDDQFSVERPDGSNFTLKIRSTKLEDSAMYFCASSDVGLPSNEQFFGPGTRLTVL.

This chain connects TRBV4-1 to TRBJ1-1; unclear D gene. Looked up from germline, CDR1 is MGHRA and CDR2 is YSYEKL. The V and J ends lost 5 bases and 0 bases respectively, with 10 bases between them. This CDR3 spans 14 amino acids. The DNA of the CDR3 is TGCGCCAGCAGCACCGTCGGGATGAACACTGAAGCTTTCTTT. The encoded protein is CASSTVGMNTEAFF.

The chain links TRBV30 to TRBJ2-5; 7 positions match TRBD1. The CDR3 consists of 14 residues. V was clipped by 0 bases and J by 5 bases; unmatched bases: 6. Germline V CDR1 and CDR2: GTSNPN, SVGIG (reference sequence). For the CDR3, the DNA is TGTGCCTGGAGTGTACTCAGGGGGTTGGAGACCCAGTACTTC. Protein product: CAWSVLRGLETQYF.

The chain employs TRBV19 and TRBJ1-5; perhaps TRBD1 as D (6 bases). CDR3 length equals 14 residues. Per the germline V gene, CDR1 is LNHDA and CDR2 is SQIVND (reference sequence). Trimming left V 6 bases short and J 2 bases short, with 11 bases between. CDR3 sequence: CASSAAGGNQPQHF. CDR3 nucleotide sequence: TGTGCCAGTAGCGCCGCAGGGGGCAATCAGCCCCAGCATTTT.

The chain joins TRBV9 to TRBJ2-2; tentative D call: TRBD2 (5 bases). The CDR3 extends over 15 amino acids. The germline V and J ends were trimmed by 6 bases and 3 bases, with 15 bases remaining between them. Germline CDR1 reads SGDLS; CDR2 reads YYNGEE. In nucleotides, the CDR3 is TGTGCCAGCATCCCGGGGTCTGGGGACACCGGGGAGCTGTTTTTT. Translating gives CASIPGSGDTGELFF.

The V call is TRBV7-2, the J call TRBJ2-3, with 8 nucleotides matching TRBD2. The germline CDR1 and CDR2 sequences are SGHTA and FQGNSA. Trimming cost V 4 bases and J 5 bases; bases outside gene matches: 11. The CDR3 has 16 amino acids. The CDR3 bases are TGTGCCAGCAGCTGGGCGCCGGGACTAGGGGGAGATACGCAGTATTTT. Translated: CASSWAPGLGGDTQYF.

Of note for this clone: At the DNA level, this CDR3 is encoded by other sequences in the same sample as well. The gene calls are TRBV13 and TRBJ1-1; D is unclear. This CDR3 has 13 amino acids. Trimming took 2 bases from V and 1 from J, leaving 5 bases between them. CDR1 PRHDT and CDR2 FYEKMQ come from the germline V gene (reference sequence). The chain's CDR3 is CASSLTRNTEAFF. CDR3 in DNA: TGTGCCAGCAGCTTAACTCGGAACACTGAAGCTTTCTTT.

This clone was seen a few times. The CDR3 DNA reads TGTGCCAGCAAAAGGAGCGGGAGCTCCTACGAGCAGTACGTC. It codes for CASKRSGSSYEQYV. The V and J genes are TRBV6-5 and TRBJ2-7; 8 nucleotides agree with TRBD2. Trimming cost V 7 bases and J 0 bases; bases outside gene matches: 5. The germline CDR1 and CDR2 sequences are MNHEY and SVGAGI. The CDR3 runs 14 residues.

The chain carries TRBV19 and TRBJ2-1; 8 bases align to TRBD2. This CDR3 comprises 14 residues. In germline, CDR1 is LNHDA, CDR2 SQIVND (reference sequence). The junction had 10 bases not matched to a gene; V was cut back by 10 bases and J by 5 bases. This chain's CDR3 is CANSVLADNNEQFF. CDR3 DNA sequence: TGTGCCAACAGCGTACTAGCGGATAACAATGAGCAGTTCTTC.

The chain recombines TRBV7-9 with TRBJ1-1, with D unclear. This CDR3 has 14 residues. The germline V and J ends were trimmed by 4 bases and 1 base, with 10 bases remaining between them. CDR1 and CDR2 from the germline V gene are SEHNR and FQNEAQ (reference sequence). For the CDR3, the DNA is TGTGCCAGCAGCTCAAGAACAAGGAACACTGAAGCTTTCTTT. Protein product: CASSSRTRNTEAFF.

The rearrangement links TRBV19 to TRBJ1-1, with a tentative D call TRBD1 (5 bases). CDR1 is LNHDA, CDR2 SQIVND, per germline (reference sequence). CDR3 length: 15 residues. The V and J ends lost 5 bases and 3 bases respectively, with 16 bases between them. As DNA, the CDR3 is TGTGCCAGTAGTGGGGACGGGAGAACGGACACTGAAGCTTTCTTT. It encodes CASSGDGRTDTEAFF.

The J gene is TRBJ1-1, the V gene TRBV18; 8 bases map to TRBD1. Trimming cost V 3 bases and J 4 bases; bases outside gene matches: 4. CDR1 and CDR2 from the germline V gene are KGHSH and LQKENI. There are 14 residues in the CDR3. CDR3 nucleotide sequence: TGTGCCAGCTCACCCACACAGGGGGGCACTGAAGCTTTCTTT. Translating gives CASSPTQGGTEAFF.

The chain employs TRBV3-1 (or the pseudogene TRBV3-2) and TRBJ1-5, with D unresolved. This CDR3 contains 12 residues. CDR1 is LGHDT, CDR2 YNNKEL, per germline (reference sequence). V was pared by 3 bases and J by 7 bases, with 7 bases between. DNA of the CDR3: TGTGCCAGCAGCCAGGGAGAACAGCCCCAGCATTTT. Protein sequence: CASSQGEQPQHF.

V and J are TRBV27 and TRBJ1-1; maybe TRBD1 (6 bases). The ends were cut back, 3 bases at V and 7 bases at J, with 12 bases in the middle. The CDR3 has 13 residues. CDR1 is MNHEY, CDR2 SMNVEV, per germline (reference sequence). The CDR3 region has the DNA TGTGCCAGCAGTTTCAATGGGGGCCTTGAAGCTTTCTTT. Translation: CASSFNGGLEAFF.

This sequence joins TRBV7-9 and TRBJ1-3, with 9 bases matching TRBD1. The CDR3 has 12 amino acids. CDR1 SEHNR and CDR2 FQNEAQ come from the germline V gene (reference sequence). The ends lost 8 bases at V and 9 bases at J; junction bases unmatched: 5. As DNA, the CDR3 is TGTGCCAGCGTACAGGGGGCGGGCACCATATATTTT. Translation gives CASVQGAGTIYF.

The rearrangement joins TRBV7-6 to TRBJ1-4; 8 bases agree with TRBD1. The trim removed 3 bases at V and 4 bases at J, leaving 4 bases unmatched. This CDR3 region has 15 residues. Per the germline V gene, CDR1 is SGHVS and CDR2 is FNYEAQ. In DNA form, the CDR3 reads TGTGCCAGCAGCTTCACTACAGGGGGTAATGAAAAACTGTTTTTT. Amino acid sequence: CASSFTTGGNEKLFF. Looking up the rest from reference TRBV7-6 and TRBJ1-4 gives the full variable domain: GAGVSQSPRYKVTKRGQDVALRCDPISGHVSLYWYRQALGQGPEFLTYFNYEAQQDKSGLPNDRFSAERPEGSISTLTIQRTEQRDSAMYRCASSFTTGGNEKLFFGSGTQLSVL.

This clone was picked up one time. The J gene is TRBJ1-4, the V gene TRBV6-5; D not certain. CDR1 is MNHEY, CDR2 SVGAGI, per germline. Trimming took off 10 bases at V and 3 bases at J, with 12 bases between the two ends. There are 13 residues in the CDR3. CDR3 region: CATKNEANEKLFF. Written as DNA, the CDR3 is TGTGCCACCAAAAACGAGGCTAATGAAAAACTGTTTTTT.

The gene calls are TRBV7-3 and TRBJ1-6, with 8 bases aligning to TRBD1. This CDR3 has 16 residues. Trimming removed 5 bases from V and 9 bases from J; junction bases left unmatched: 12. CDR1 SGHTA and CDR2 FQGTGA come from the germline V gene. The CDR3 DNA sequence: TGTGCCAGCAGCCAAAGTGGGGCAGGGGGCCTTTCACCCCTCCACTTT. This codes for CASSQSGAGGLSPLHF.

V gene TRBV10-1 combines with J gene TRBJ1-2; weak D call: TRBD1 (6 bases). CDR1 WNHNN and CDR2 SYGVQD come from the germline V gene (reference sequence). CDR3 length: 14 residues. Between the trimmed V and J ends, which lost 4 bases and 7 bases, there was a span of 16 bases. The CDR3 sequence: CASSADRLTGGYTF. In DNA form, the CDR3 reads TGCGCCAGCAGTGCCGACAGGCTAACGGGTGGCTACACCTTC.

This clone was counted at least ten times. V is TRBV5-1 and J is TRBJ1-1, with 8 nucleotides matching TRBD1. This CDR3 comprises 17 residues. Germline assignment: CDR1 SGHRS and CDR2 YFSETQ. The V segment lost 2 bases and the J segment 4 bases; nucleotides outside the gene matches: 13. CDR3 amino acids: CASSFSRGQGRGTEAFF. CDR3 DNA sequence: TGCGCCAGCAGCTTTTCGCGAGGACAGGGCCGAGGCACTGAAGCTTTCTTT.

J is TRBJ1-4 and V is TRBV21-1. TRBV21-1 is termed a pseudogene. This CDR3 has 16 residues. The CDR3: CATKPGGGRPNEKLFF. The CDR3 DNA sequence: TGTGCCACAAAGCCGGGAGGGGGCCGGCCTAATGAAAAACTGTTTTTT.

The V gene is TRBV4-2, the J gene TRBJ1-2; D is possibly TRBD1 (5 bases). The CDR3 loop spans 15 amino acids. Per the germline V gene, CDR1 is LGHNA and CDR2 is YNFKEQ. With 0 bases removed from V and 9 bases from J, the gap between germline ends came to 17 bases. In DNA form, the CDR3 reads TGTGCCAGCAGCCAAGATCGTTCAGGGTTCATCCGCTACACCTTC. Its translation is CASSQDRSGFIRYTF.

CDR3 sequence (DNA): TGTGCCAGCAGTGACTTGAGGCGGGGGTCGTACCAAGAGACCCAGTACTTC. Protein sequence: CASSDLRRGSYQETQYF. This chain links TRBV25-1 with TRBJ2-5, with 7 bases fitting TRBD2. Germline CDR1 and CDR2: MGHDK and SYGVNS. V trimming: 3 bases; J trimming: 0 bases; junction bases outside the gene matches: 10. The CDR3 consists of 17 residues. Complete variable domain (other parts from reference TRBV25-1 and TRBJ2-5): EADIYQTPRYLVIGTGKKITLECSQTMGHDKMYWYQQDPGMELHLIHYSYGVNSTEKGDLSSESTVSRIRTEHFPLTLESARPSHTSQYLCASSDLRRGSYQETQYFGPGTRLLVL.

The V and J genes are TRBV21-1 and TRBJ2-3; the table names TRBD2, a call not compared with the DNA. TRBV21-1 is marked as a pseudogene. This CDR3 has 15 amino acids. CDR3 region: CASSRTSGRRDTQYF. The CDR3 DNA reads TGTGCCAGCAGTAGGACTAGCGGGAGGCGAGATACGCAGTATTTT.

The chain employs TRBV7-9 and TRBJ2-2, with 7 positions matching TRBD2. Germline loops: CDR1 SEHNR, CDR2 FQNEAQ (reference sequence). V lost 1 base, J lost 1 base, and 3 bases stayed unmatched. The length of the CDR3 is 16 residues. The chain's CDR3 is CASSLGASGNTGELFF. The CDR3 DNA reads as TGTGCCAGCAGCTTAGGGGCTAGCGGGAACACCGGGGAGCTGTTTTTT.

The V gene is TRBV29-1, the J gene TRBJ2-7, with D unresolved. There are 11 residues in the CDR3. CDR1 and CDR2 (germline): SQVTM, ANQGSEA. Trimming left V 6 bases short and J 3 bases short, with 9 bases between. CDR3 sequence reads: CSVKKSYEQYF. CDR3 in DNA: TGCAGCGTGAAAAAGAGCTACGAGCAGTACTTC.

This clone was detected once. This sequence joins TRBV15 and TRBJ2-1, with D possibly being TRBD2 (6 bases). The CDR3 spans 15 residues. V lost 0 bases, J lost 7 bases, and 13 bases lay in between. From germline, CDR1 is LNHNV and CDR2 YYDKDF (reference sequence). The CDR3: CATSRDGRPENEQFF. The DNA of the CDR3 is TGTGCCACCAGCAGAGACGGGAGACCCGAAAATGAGCAGTTCTTC.

The chain uses TRBV4-1 and TRBJ1-4, with 9 bases fitting TRBD1. CDR1 MGHRA and CDR2 YSYEKL come from the germline V gene. CDR3 length equals 13 residues. V dropped 1 base and J dropped 14; count of bases not matched to a gene: 5. CDR3 sequence reads: CASSQVGTGFLFF. The CDR3 nucleotides read TGCGCCAGCAGCCAAGTGGGGACAGGGTTTCTGTTTTTT.